This T cell receptor (beta chain) derives from a study of T cells in localized non-small cell lung cancer. Study results and caveats: The tumor had only one region sequenced, so heterogeneity remains possible. Adjacent lung held a median around 58 of the top 100 tumor clones.

Measured with immunoSEQ multiplex PCR; TCRdb has only the in-frame clones, and not every one. The sample includes tens of thousands of clones, approximately 87% of them seen just once. On this clone itself: Antigen: not known.

CDR1 MGHRA and CDR2 YSYEKL come from the germline V gene. V was pared by 4 bases and J by 0 bases, with 10 bases between. This CDR3 has 15 residues. The material sequenced was PBMCs, taken before any cancer treatment. The V call is TRBV4-1, the J call TRBJ2-1; D unclear. The origin of this receptor is a man aged 35-75 years with stage II lung adenocarcinoma. The CDR3 nucleotides are TGCGCCAGCAGCCGGAACACCTACTCCTACAATGAGCAGTTCTTC. This translates into CASSRNTYSYNEQFF.